This T cell receptor beta chain was sequenced for a study of tumor-infiltrating lymphocytes in localized non-small cell lung cancer. In the study overall: Patients included smokers and never-smokers with various histologies, some sampled after neoadjuvant chemotherapy. From each patient, both tumor and uninvolved lung, non-adjacent to tumor, were sampled.

In regard to this clone: Its antigen remains unknown.

The table came from immunoSEQ multiplex PCR; TCRdb's copy has only in-frame clones and leaves some out. The sample records fewer than 8,500 clones, around 77% being singletons. V was trimmed by 4 bases and J by 0 bases, leaving 10 bases between them. Per the germline V gene, CDR1 is SNHLY and CDR2 is FYNNEI. CDR3 size: 14 residues. Overall study results and limits: IM1 and IM2 tumors showed no difference in T-cell fraction. TCRbeta sequencing showed higher T cell infiltration in tumors than uninvolved lung.

The TCR was taken from a human donor with non-small cell lung cancer. Specimen: lung tumor tissue. The gene calls are TRBV2 and TRBJ2-7; D ambiguous. CDR3 in amino acids: CASSGTVSSYEQYF. DNA for the CDR3: TGTGCCAGCAGTGGGACGGTGAGCTCCTACGAGCAGTACTTC.